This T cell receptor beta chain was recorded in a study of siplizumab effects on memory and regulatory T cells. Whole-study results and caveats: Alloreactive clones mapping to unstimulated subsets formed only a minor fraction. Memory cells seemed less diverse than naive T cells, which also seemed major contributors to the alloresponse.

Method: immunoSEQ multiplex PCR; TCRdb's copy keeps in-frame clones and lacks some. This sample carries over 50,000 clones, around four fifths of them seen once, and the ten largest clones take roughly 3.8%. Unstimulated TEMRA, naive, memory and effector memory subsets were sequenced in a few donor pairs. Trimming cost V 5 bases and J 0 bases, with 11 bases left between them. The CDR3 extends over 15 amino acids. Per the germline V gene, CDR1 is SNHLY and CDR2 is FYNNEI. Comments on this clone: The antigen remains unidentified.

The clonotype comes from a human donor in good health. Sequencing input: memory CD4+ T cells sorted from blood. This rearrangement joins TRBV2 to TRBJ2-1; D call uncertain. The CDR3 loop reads CASSLVGSSYNEQFF. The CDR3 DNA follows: TGTGCCAGCAGTCTGGTGGGAAGCTCCTACAATGAGCAGTTCTTC.